This entry lists 20 T cell receptor beta chains sequenced from one sample in a study of OX40 agonist ivuxolimab in advanced cancers. The method was immunoSEQ multiplex PCR; TCRdb's version includes in-frame clones alone and lacks a portion of them. The sample lists some 70,000 clones; more than 85% were seen once. The specimen was CD4+ or CD8+ T cells sorted from blood, collected in a trial of the OX40 agonist ivuxolimab. These receptors were taken from an adult with an advanced solid tumor such as melanoma, head and neck, liver or kidney cancer.

The rearrangement joins TRBV7-2 to TRBJ2-5, with 7 bases aligning to TRBD2. This CDR3 is built from 15 residues. V trimming: 5 bases; J trimming: 5 bases; junction bases outside the gene matches: 11. The germline V gene encodes CDR1 SGHTA and CDR2 FQGNSA. Here the CDR3 reads CASSASRGGEETQYF. CDR3 coding DNA: TGTGCCAGCAGCGCAAGTCGGGGAGGGGAGGAGACCCAGTACTTC.

The genes are TRBV7-8 and TRBJ1-1; 7 bases align to TRBD1. Looked up from germline, CDR1 is SGHVS and CDR2 is FQNEAQ. V dropped 5 bases and J dropped 11; count of bases not matched to a gene: 17. The CDR3 consists of 15 residues. The CDR3 coding sequence is TGTGCCAGCAGCGTGGGACAGTACAACTTAGAGTCGGCTTTCTTT. Protein product: CASSVGQYNLESAFF.

The rearrangement links TRBV19 to TRBJ1-2; D not certain. The V gene's germline CDR1 is LNHDA and CDR2 SQIVND (reference sequence). V was shortened by 4 bases and J by 4 bases, with 7 bases between the two germline ends. The CDR3 covers 12 residues. The CDR3 loop reads CASSTNFYGYTF. CDR3 nucleotides: TGTGCCAGTAGTACGAACTTCTATGGCTACACCTTC.

The J gene is TRBJ1-1, the V gene TRBV27; D is unresolved. Germline loops: CDR1 MNHEY, CDR2 SMNVEV (reference sequence). The CDR3 spans 15 residues. Trimming pared 3 bases from V and 3 bases from J, leaving 14 bases between. Here the CDR3 DNA reads TGTGCCAGCAGTTTTAACTGGGCCCCCGACACTGAAGCTTTCTTT. Its protein is CASSFNWAPDTEAFF.

This chain links TRBV2 with TRBJ1-1, with a possible D match to TRBD1 (5 bases). V was clipped by 3 bases and J by 1 base, with 9 bases between them. Germline lookup yields CDR1 SNHLY and CDR2 FYNNEI. This CDR3 spans 14 amino acids. The CDR3 spells CASSEQGPNTEAFF. The CDR3 bases are TGTGCCAGCAGTGAGCAGGGTCCGAACACTGAAGCTTTCTTT.

The V call is TRBV6-5, the J call TRBJ1-3; D is unclear. Germline lookup yields CDR1 MNHEY and CDR2 SVGAGI. CDR3 length equals 15 residues. V was trimmed by 0 bases and J by 4 bases, leaving 10 bases between them. CDR3 DNA sequence: TGTGCCAGCAGTTACTCGAAGGGAGGGGGAAACACCATATATTTT. Translated, it gives CASSYSKGGGNTIYF.

V usage is TRBV18 and J usage is TRBJ2-3; no definite D call. V lost 0 bases, J lost 5 bases, and 6 bases lay in between. Germline V gene data show CDR1 as KGHSH and CDR2 as LQKENI. This CDR3 is 13 amino acids long. The CDR3 region is CASSPPVEDTQYF. The CDR3 coding sequence is TGTGCCAGCTCACCACCGGTTGAAGATACGCAGTATTTT.

The V and J genes are TRBV5-4 and TRBJ2-5, with TRBD2 matching over 9 bases. The junction had 4 bases not matched to a gene; V was cut back by 4 bases and J by 0 bases. The CDR3 is 15 residues long. Germline CDR1 is SGHNT and CDR2 is YYREEE (reference sequence). The chain's CDR3 is CASSATSGYQETQYF. The CDR3 coding sequence is TGTGCCAGCAGCGCGACTAGCGGATACCAAGAGACCCAGTACTTC. The whole variable domain, remainder taken from reference TRBV5-4 and TRBJ2-5, is ETGVTQSPTHLIKTRGQQVTLRCSSQSGHNTVSWYQQALGQGPQFIFQYYREEENGRGNFPPRFSGLQFPNYSSELNVNALELDDSALYLCASSATSGYQETQYFGPGTRLLVL.

The rearrangement links TRBV6-5 to TRBJ1-1; 7 bases line up with TRBD1. CDR1 and CDR2 (germline): MNHEY, SVGAGI. The CDR3 covers 15 residues. The J segment lost 5 bases and the V segment lost 3 bases, leaving 9 bases of the junction unmatched. The DNA for the CDR3 is TGTGCCAGCAGTTATTCCGGACAGGCTGGGACTGAAGCTTTCTTT. This encodes CASSYSGQAGTEAFF.

The chain uses TRBV7-9 and TRBJ2-1; 10 bases line up with TRBD2. The germline gives CDR1 SEHNR, CDR2 FQNEAQ (reference sequence). There are 17 residues in the CDR3. With 1 base clipped from V and 4 bases from J, the junction kept 7 bases outside the gene matches. CDR3 sequence reads: CASSLDRTSGIYNEQFF. The CDR3, as DNA: TGTGCCAGCAGCTTAGACCGGACTAGCGGTATATACAATGAGCAGTTCTTC.

The chain links TRBV28 to TRBJ1-2; D is undetermined. CDR1 is MDHEN, CDR2 SYDVKM, per germline. The CDR3 has 12 residues. V lost 6 bases to trimming and J lost 6 bases, with 11 bases between them. The chain's CDR3 is CASRTGPDGYTF. In DNA form, the CDR3 reads TGTGCCAGCAGGACGGGCCCCGATGGCTACACCTTC.

This clone was seen only a few times. The V call is TRBV5-1, the J call TRBJ2-7, with 8 bases fitting TRBD2. The ends lost 5 bases at V and 6 bases at J; junction bases unmatched: 7. The CDR3 is 13 amino acids. From germline, CDR1 is SGHRS and CDR2 YFSETQ. Written as DNA, the CDR3 is TGCGCCAGCAGTCCGGGAGGGCCGGGCGAGCAGTACTTC. This encodes CASSPGGPGEQYF.

The J gene is TRBJ2-1, the V gene TRBV19; either TRBD1 or TRBD2 may fit D (6 bases each). CDR1 and CDR2 from the germline V gene are LNHDA and SQIVND (reference sequence). The CDR3 length is 15 residues. V lost 6 bases, J lost 5 bases, and 17 bases lay in between. The CDR3: CASRGGQVRNNEQFF. The CDR3 coding sequence is TGTGCCAGTAGGGGGGGCCAGGTGCGAAACAATGAGCAGTTCTTC.

DNA for the CDR3: TGTGCCAGCAGTTTTCAAGGTTTGAGCTCCTACGAGCAGTACTTC. Translating it yields CASSFQGLSSYEQYF. The gene calls are TRBV28 and TRBJ2-7; no firm D call. CDR1 MDHEN and CDR2 SYDVKM come from the germline V gene. CDR3 length equals 15 residues. Trimming left V 3 bases short and J 0 bases short, with 12 bases between.

The J gene is TRBJ2-7, the V gene TRBV18; D is possibly TRBD1 (5 bases). V lost 3 bases and J 6 bases, leaving 12 bases between the germline ends. This CDR3 spans 13 amino acids. Germline V CDR1 and CDR2: KGHSH, LQKENI. Here the CDR3 DNA reads TGTGCCAGCTCACCCACGGAAGGGGCCGAGCAGTACTTC. Translating it yields CASSPTEGAEQYF.

This clone was seen just once. The rearrangement links TRBV28 to TRBJ2-1; the match to TRBD2 covers 10 bases. The CDR3 has 14 amino acids. J was trimmed by 8 bases and V by 6 bases; bases with no gene match: 7. Germline assignment: CDR1 MDHEN and CDR2 SYDVKM. CDR3 region: CASRSGGASDEQFF. In DNA form, the CDR3 reads TGTGCCAGCAGGAGCGGGGGGGCCAGCGATGAGCAGTTCTTC.

The chain combines TRBV19 with TRBJ2-1; tentatively, D is TRBD2 (6 bases). Germline V gene sequence: CDR1 LNHDA, CDR2 SQIVND (reference sequence). V lost 3 bases to trimming and J lost 0 bases, with 15 bases between them. This CDR3 is built from 17 residues. The CDR3, as DNA: TGTGCCAGTAGTATCCCACCTTTCGGGGGCTCCTACAATGAGCAGTTCTTC. Encoded protein: CASSIPPFGGSYNEQFF.

The V call is TRBV6-5, the J call TRBJ1-2; D not certain. Germline loops: CDR1 MNHEY, CDR2 SVGAGI. Trimming left V 5 bases short and J 4 bases short, with 5 bases between. This CDR3 is 11 amino acids long. This chain's CDR3 is CASSRAYGYTF. The CDR3 DNA sequence: TGTGCCAGCAGTAGGGCCTATGGCTACACCTTC.

CDR3 sequence (DNA): TGTGCCAGCAGTGCACAGGTGAACACTGAAGCTTTCTTT. Its protein product is CASSAQVNTEAFF. The chain recombines TRBV2 with TRBJ1-1; perhaps TRBD1 as D (5 bases). V shed 4 bases and J shed 0 bases, with 6 bases lying between them. The CDR3 extends over 13 amino acids. From germline, CDR1 is SNHLY and CDR2 FYNNEI.

The V and J genes are TRBV7-3 and TRBJ2-3; TRBD2 aligns across 8 bases. V lost 3 bases to trimming and J lost 6 bases; unmatched junction nucleotides: 2. Germline lookup yields CDR1 SGHTA and CDR2 FQGTGA. CDR3 size: 13 residues. The CDR3 loop is CASSFQREDTQYF. The CDR3 DNA is TGTGCCAGCAGCTTCCAGCGGGAGGATACGCAGTATTTT.